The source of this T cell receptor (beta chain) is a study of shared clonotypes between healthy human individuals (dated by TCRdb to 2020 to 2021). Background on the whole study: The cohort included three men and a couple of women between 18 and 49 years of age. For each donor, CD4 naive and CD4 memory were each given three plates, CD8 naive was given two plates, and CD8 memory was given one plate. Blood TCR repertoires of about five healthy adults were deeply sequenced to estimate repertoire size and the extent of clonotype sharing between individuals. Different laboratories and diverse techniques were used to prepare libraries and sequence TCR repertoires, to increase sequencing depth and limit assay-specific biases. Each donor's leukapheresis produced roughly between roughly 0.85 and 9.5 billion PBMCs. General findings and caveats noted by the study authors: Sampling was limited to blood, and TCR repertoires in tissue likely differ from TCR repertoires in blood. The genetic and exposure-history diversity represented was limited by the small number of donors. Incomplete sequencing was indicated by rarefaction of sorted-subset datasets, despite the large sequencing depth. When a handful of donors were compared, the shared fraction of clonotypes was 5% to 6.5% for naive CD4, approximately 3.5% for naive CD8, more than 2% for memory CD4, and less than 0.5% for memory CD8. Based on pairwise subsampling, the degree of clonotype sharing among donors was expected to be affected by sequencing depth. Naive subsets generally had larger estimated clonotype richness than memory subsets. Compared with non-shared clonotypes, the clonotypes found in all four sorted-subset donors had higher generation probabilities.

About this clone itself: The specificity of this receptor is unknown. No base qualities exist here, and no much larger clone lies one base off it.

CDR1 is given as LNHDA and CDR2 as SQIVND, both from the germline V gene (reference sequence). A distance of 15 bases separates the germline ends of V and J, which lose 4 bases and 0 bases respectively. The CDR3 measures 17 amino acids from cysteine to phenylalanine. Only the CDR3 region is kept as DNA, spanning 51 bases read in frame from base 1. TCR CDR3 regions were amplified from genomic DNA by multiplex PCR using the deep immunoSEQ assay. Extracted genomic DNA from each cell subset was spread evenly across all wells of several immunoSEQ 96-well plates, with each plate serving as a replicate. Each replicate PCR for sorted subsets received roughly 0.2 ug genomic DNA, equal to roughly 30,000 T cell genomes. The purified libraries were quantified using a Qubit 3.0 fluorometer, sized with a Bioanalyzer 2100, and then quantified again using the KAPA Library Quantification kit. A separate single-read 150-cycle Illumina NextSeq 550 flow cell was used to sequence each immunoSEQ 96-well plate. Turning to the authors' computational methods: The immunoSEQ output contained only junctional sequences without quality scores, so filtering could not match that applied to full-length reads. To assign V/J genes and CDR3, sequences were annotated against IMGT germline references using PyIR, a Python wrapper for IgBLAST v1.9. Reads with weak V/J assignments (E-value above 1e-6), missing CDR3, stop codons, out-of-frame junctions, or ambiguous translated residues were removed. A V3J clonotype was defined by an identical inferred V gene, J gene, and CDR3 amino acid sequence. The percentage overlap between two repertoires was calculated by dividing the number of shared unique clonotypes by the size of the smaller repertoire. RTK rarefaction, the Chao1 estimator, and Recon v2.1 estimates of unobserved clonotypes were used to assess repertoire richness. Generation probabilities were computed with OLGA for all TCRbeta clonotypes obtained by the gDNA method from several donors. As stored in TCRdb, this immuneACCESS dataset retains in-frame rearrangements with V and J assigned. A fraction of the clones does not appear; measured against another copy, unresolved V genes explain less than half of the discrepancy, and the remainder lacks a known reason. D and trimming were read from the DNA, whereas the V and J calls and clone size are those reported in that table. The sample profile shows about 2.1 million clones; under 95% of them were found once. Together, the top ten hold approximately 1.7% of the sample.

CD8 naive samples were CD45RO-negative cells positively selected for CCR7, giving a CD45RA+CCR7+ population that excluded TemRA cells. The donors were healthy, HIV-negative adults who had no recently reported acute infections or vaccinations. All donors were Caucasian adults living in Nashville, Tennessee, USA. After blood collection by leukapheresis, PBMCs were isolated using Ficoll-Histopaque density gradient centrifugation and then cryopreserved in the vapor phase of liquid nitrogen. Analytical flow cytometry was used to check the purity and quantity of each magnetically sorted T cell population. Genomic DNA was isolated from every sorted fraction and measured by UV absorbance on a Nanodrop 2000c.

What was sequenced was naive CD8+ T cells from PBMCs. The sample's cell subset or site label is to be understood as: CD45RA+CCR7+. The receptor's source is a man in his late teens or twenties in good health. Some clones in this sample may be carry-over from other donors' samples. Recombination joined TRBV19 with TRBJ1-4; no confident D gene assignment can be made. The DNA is TGTGCCAGTAGTACCCCACCGGAGGTTGCAACTAATGAAAAACTGTTTTTT. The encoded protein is CASSTPPEVATNEKLFF. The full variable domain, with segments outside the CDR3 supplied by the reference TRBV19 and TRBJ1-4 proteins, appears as DGGITQSPKYLFRKEGQNVTLSCEQNLNHDAMYWYRQDPGQGLRLIYYSQIVNDFQKGDIAEGYSVSREKKESFPLTVTSAQKNPTAFYLCASSTPPEVATNEKLFFGSGTQLSVL.